The clone carrying this TCR beta chain has only a few counts. The antigen is unknown. Trimming left V 4 bases short and J 0 bases short, with 11 bases between. The length of the CDR3 is 15 residues. Germline V gene data show CDR1 as LGHDT and CDR2 as YNNKEL (reference sequence). The data belong to a study of regulatory T cells in long-lasting Graves disease. Findings and caveats of the study: No thyroid tissue was studied; the work used peripheral blood only. Among persistent patients, a larger number of public clonotypes were shared (about 2,800) than among newly diagnosed patients (under 1,000). Persistent disease preferred TRBV28, TRBJ1-2 and TRBJ2-5.

In building TCR beta libraries, iRepertoire HTBI primers were used together with Arm-PCR of CDR3 regions. In TCRdb, the multiplex PCR reads were re-called with MiXCR into one record per CDR3 protein. The sample holds 600,000 to 800,000 distinct CDR3 sequences, approximately 31% seen once. Sample time point: persistent/refractory GD, antithyroid drugs over 5 years with positive TRAb. The TCR library was prepared using RNA isolated from PBMCs. Criteria from the American Thyroid Association guidelines were applied to diagnose Graves' disease. The receptor comes from a female donor with Graves disease. The sequences come from peripheral blood mononuclear cells (PBMCs), collected when the disease was refractory, from a patient treated with antithyroid drugs. J is TRBJ2-3 and V is TRBV3-1; D uncertain. CDR3 amino acids: CASSRVRTSTDTQYF. Written as DNA, the CDR3 is TGTGCCAGCAGCCGCGTCCGGACCAGCACAGATACGCAGTATTTT.